The clone carrying this TCR beta chain was detected a few times. The CDR3 is made up of 16 amino acids. Germline loops: CDR1 DFQATT, CDR2 SNEGSKA (reference sequence). J was trimmed by 5 bases and V by 3 bases; bases with no gene match: 12. TCRdb itself ran the 5' RACE reads through MiXCR, one entry per CDR3 protein. The table has tens of thousands of distinct CDR3 sequences, over 25% seen once. The sample was memory CD4+ T cells sorted from a lymph node. Subset indicated: memory CD4+ T cells, CD4+CD45RO+CD25-. This receptor was taken from a female donor with breast cancer. The chain combines TRBV20-1 with TRBJ1-1; 10 positions match TRBD1. DNA for the CDR3: TGCAGTGCTAGTCCGACAGGGGGCGGCGGAGGGACTGAAGCTTTCTTT. Translating gives CSASPTGGGGGTEAFF.